These 15 T cell receptor beta chains were all obtained from the same sample, sequenced in a study of naive and memory T cell subsets. Two oligonucleotides, mixed equimolar, formed the beta constant-region primer covering TRBC1 and TRBC2. TCRdb independently ran MiXCR on the UMI-ligation and nested PCR reads; one entry per CDR3 protein. Of 65,000 to 85,000 distinct CDR3 sequences listed, around 12% are singletons. Sequencing was carried out using central memory CD4+ T cells from blood. The receptors were gathered from a human donor in good health.

This clonotype was picked up one time. This chain joins TRBV6-1 and TRBJ2-1; 14 positions match TRBD2. Germline V gene sequence: CDR1 MNHNS, CDR2 SASEGT. V trimming: 7 bases; J trimming: 8 bases; junction bases outside the gene matches: 4. CDR3 length: 14 residues. The CDR3 DNA sequence: TGTGCCAGCAAAGGGACTAGCGGGAGCTATGAGCAGTTCTTC. Residues: CASKGTSGSYEQFF.

V usage is TRBV14 and J usage is TRBJ2-3, with D possibly TRBD2 on 5 matching bases. The CDR3 totals 14 residues. The germline V gene has CDR1 SGHDN and CDR2 FVKESK. Trimming took 4 bases from V and 4 from J, leaving 12 bases between them. The DNA for the CDR3 is TGTGCCAGCAGCCCCGGACTGGCGGCAGATACGCAGTATTTT. This gives the protein CASSPGLAADTQYF.

This clonotype was seen a few times. The chain employs TRBV20-1 and TRBJ2-6; possibly TRBD1 for D (5 bases). Per germline, CDR1 DFQATT and CDR2 SNEGSKA (reference sequence). The CDR3 has 14 residues. Deletions cut 3 bases from V and 0 bases from J, with 6 bases between. CDR3 sequence: CSASRGSGANVLTF. CDR3 sequence (DNA): TGCAGTGCTAGTAGGGGCTCTGGGGCCAACGTCCTGACTTTC.

This chain links TRBV3-1 with TRBJ2-2, with D possibly TRBD1 on 5 matching bases. The CDR3 is 15 residues long. The V and J ends lost 5 bases and 1 base respectively, with 11 bases between them. From germline, CDR1 is LGHDT and CDR2 YNNKEL (reference sequence). The CDR3 region has the DNA TGTGCCAGCAGCTCTGACAGTTGGAACACCGGGGAGCTGTTTTTT. As protein: CASSSDSWNTGELFF.

This clonotype was counted once. The J gene is TRBJ2-1, the V gene TRBV5-1, with TRBD2 matching 7 bases. V shed 4 bases, J shed 0 bases, and the junction held 7 bases outside the gene matches. Germline V CDR1 and CDR2: SGHRS, YFSETQ. There are 16 residues in the CDR3. The CDR3 DNA reads TGCGCCAGCAGCAACCCCGGGACTACCTCCTACAATGAGCAGTTCTTC. It codes for CASSNPGTTSYNEQFF.

The rearrangement links TRBV12-3 or TRBV12-4 to TRBJ1-5; D ambiguous. The CDR3 extends over 15 amino acids. The germline V and J ends were trimmed by 3 bases and 0 bases, with 9 bases remaining between them. The CDR3 sequence is CASSFEGGSNQPQHF. The DNA for the CDR3 is TGTGCCAGCAGTTTTGAGGGTGGTAGCAATCAGCCCCAGCATTTT.

The chain couples TRBV20-1 to TRBJ2-7; no firm D call. The germline gives CDR1 DFQATT, CDR2 SNEGSKA (reference sequence). CDR3 length equals 15 residues. V lost 0 bases and J lost 0, with 12 bases in between. The CDR3 nucleotides are TGCAGTGCTAGAGATCCCAGCTTCAGCTCCTACGAGCAGTACTTC. Protein sequence: CSARDPSFSSYEQYF.

V gene TRBV20-1 combines with J gene TRBJ1-1; perhaps TRBD1 as D (6 bases). Trimming took 6 bases from V and 6 from J, leaving 26 bases between them. The V gene's germline CDR1 is DFQATT and CDR2 SNEGSKA (reference sequence). This CDR3 spans 16 amino acids. CDR3 bases: TGCAGTGCCCCCGGTACAGGGAAGTGGAGCCGGCCTGAAGCTTTCTTT. Its protein is CSAPGTGKWSRPEAFF.

At least ten counts were recorded for this clonotype. The chain employs TRBV5-1 and TRBJ2-3, with unresolved D. The germline V and J ends were trimmed by 2 bases and 5 bases, with 15 bases remaining between them. Germline V gives CDR1 SGHRS, CDR2 YFSETQ. The CDR3 covers 15 residues. The CDR3 loop reads CASSFGSSEGDTQYF. As DNA, the CDR3 is TGCGCCAGCAGCTTTGGGTCCTCAGAAGGAGATACGCAGTATTTT.

This chain uses TRBV30 with TRBJ2-1; D is undetermined. CDR3 length: 12 residues. Germline V gives CDR1 GTSNPN, CDR2 SVGIG (reference sequence). The V and J ends lost 0 bases and 6 bases respectively, with 6 bases between them. In nucleotides, the CDR3 is TGTGCCTGGAGTGTAGTACTCAATGAGCAGTTCTTC. Amino acid sequence: CAWSVVLNEQFF.

V gene TRBV11-1 combines with J gene TRBJ2-5; 7 bases are a match to TRBD1. Germline V gene lookup returns CDR1 SGHAT and CDR2 FQDESV (reference sequence). V shed 5 bases, J shed 4 bases, and the junction held 10 bases outside the gene matches. The CDR3 covers 15 residues. The CDR3 loop is CASSKDRDRGETQYF. CDR3 bases: TGTGCCAGCAGCAAAGACCGGGACAGAGGAGAGACCCAGTACTTC.

The V and J genes are TRBV7-2 and TRBJ2-5; 7 bases map to TRBD1. Germline V gene data show CDR1 as SGHTA and CDR2 as FQGNSA. Trimming at V came to 5 bases and at J to 1 base, leaving 4 bases not matched to a gene. The CDR3 spans 14 residues. The DNA of the CDR3 is TGTGCCAGCAGCACCAGACAGGGCCAAGAGACCCAGTACTTC. Amino acids: CASSTRQGQETQYF.

This clonotype has only a few counts. The chain couples TRBV7-8 to TRBJ1-1; D unclear. The germline gives CDR1 SGHVS, CDR2 FQNEAQ. The V end was cut by 0 bases, the J end by 4 bases, with 6 bases between. The CDR3 totals 13 residues. CDR3 coding DNA: TGTGCCAGCAGCTTAGCGGCGGGCACTGAAGCTTTCTTT. Translating it yields CASSLAAGTEAFF.

This clonotype was observed at least ten times. The chain recombines TRBV6-2 or TRBV6-3 with TRBJ2-5; TRBD2 agrees at 7 bases. Germline V lookup: CDR1 MNHEY, CDR2 SVGEGT. The CDR3 has 15 residues. Germline trimming cut 8 bases from V and 1 base from J; bases unmatched to any gene: 10. In nucleotides, the CDR3 is TGTGCCAGCGCTTCGGGCGGGGGACCCCAAGAGACCCAGTACTTC. The encoded protein is CASASGGGPQETQYF.

V is TRBV5-1 and J is TRBJ2-3; no definite D call. CDR3 length equals 12 residues. CDR1 SGHRS and CDR2 YFSETQ come from the germline V gene. Trimming took off 5 bases at V and 4 bases at J, with 8 bases between the two ends. CDR3 loop: CASRESSDTQYF. The CDR3, as DNA: TGCGCCAGCAGGGAGAGCTCAGATACGCAGTATTTT.